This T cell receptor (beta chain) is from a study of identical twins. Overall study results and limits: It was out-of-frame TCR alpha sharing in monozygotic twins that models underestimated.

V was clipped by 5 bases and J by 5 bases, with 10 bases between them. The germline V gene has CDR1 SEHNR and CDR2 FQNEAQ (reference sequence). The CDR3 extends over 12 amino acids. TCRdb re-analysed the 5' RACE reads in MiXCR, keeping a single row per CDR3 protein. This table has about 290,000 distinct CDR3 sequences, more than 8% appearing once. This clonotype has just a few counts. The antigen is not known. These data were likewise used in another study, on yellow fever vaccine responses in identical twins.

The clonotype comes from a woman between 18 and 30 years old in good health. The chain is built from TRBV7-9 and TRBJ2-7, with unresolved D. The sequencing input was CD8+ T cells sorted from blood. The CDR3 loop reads CASSPSVHEQYF. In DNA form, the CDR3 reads TGTGCCAGCAGCCCTTCGGTACACGAGCAGTACTTC.